These 19 T cell receptor beta chains were sequenced from one sample in a study of blood T cell repertoires in COVID-19. Clones were read by immunoSEQ multiplex PCR, and TCRdb kept only the in-frame ones, dropping some. Here the sample spans some 220,000 clones, around 81% being singletons. Sequenced input: peripheral blood. These receptors were obtained from a woman aged 65 to 85 with acute or convalescent COVID-19.

The rearrangement joins TRBV10-3 to TRBJ2-3; 9 bases align to TRBD1. This CDR3 comprises 14 residues. With V trimmed by 10 bases and J by 4 bases, 9 bases remained unmatched. Germline assignment: CDR1 ENHRY and CDR2 SYGVKD. The CDR3 DNA follows: TGTGCCACACTGCGGGACAGGGCGGCAGATACGCAGTATTTT. It translates to CATLRDRAADTQYF.

This clone has just a few counts. The chain combines TRBV7-9 with TRBJ2-1; 7 positions match TRBD2. The CDR3 consists of 15 residues. Germline V gene data show CDR1 as SEHNR and CDR2 as FQNEAQ (reference sequence). The V and J ends lost 5 bases and 2 bases, in that order; junction bases with no gene match: 6. Written as DNA, the CDR3 is TGTGCCAGCAGCCAGAGAGCGGGACCCTACAATGAGCAGTTCTTC. As protein: CASSQRAGPYNEQFF.

The chain is built from TRBV9 and TRBJ1-1, with D maybe TRBD1 (5 bases). CDR3 length: 15 residues. Germline CDR1 is SGDLS and CDR2 is YYNGEE. Trimming removed 0 bases at V and 0 bases at J, with 9 bases between. CDR3 sequence: CASSVEGHLNTEAFF. The CDR3 DNA reads TGTGCCAGCAGCGTAGAGGGGCACTTGAACACTGAAGCTTTCTTT. Filled out from reference TRBV9 and TRBJ1-1, the complete variable domain reads DSGVTQTPKHLITATGQRVTLRCSPRSGDLSVYWYQQSLDQGLQFLIQYYNGEERAKGNILERFSAQQFPDLHSELNLSSLELGDSALYFCASSVEGHLNTEAFFGQGTRLTVV.

The V and J genes are TRBV19 and TRBJ1-6, with D possibly being TRBD1 (5 bases). The CDR3 covers 11 residues. Germline-derived CDR1 and CDR2 are LNHDA and SQIVND (reference sequence). The CDR3 sequence is CAAGGKSPLHF. For the CDR3, the DNA is TGTGCGGCGGGGGGGAAATCACCCCTCCACTTT.

This clone has more than one count but fewer than ten. The chain has TRBV7-3 and TRBJ2-5; 8 bases agree with TRBD2. The CDR3 extends over 17 amino acids. Germline trimming cut 5 bases from V and 4 bases from J; bases unmatched to any gene: 15. The germline V gene encodes CDR1 SGHTA and CDR2 FQGTGA. CDR3 protein: CASSPGPVAGGSETQYF. DNA of the CDR3: TGTGCCAGCAGCCCAGGCCCTGTCGCGGGGGGATCAGAGACCCAGTACTTC.

The rearrangement links TRBV4-1 to TRBJ1-6; a weak D match, TRBD1 (5 bases). V shed 1 base and J shed 10 bases, with 14 bases lying between them. Germline CDR1 and CDR2: MGHRA and YSYEKL. CDR3 size: 15 residues. The CDR3 DNA is TGCGCCAGCAGCCAAGGGGTCCAGGGTAGGTCACCCCTCCACTTT. This sequence encodes CASSQGVQGRSPLHF.

The CDR3 sequence is CASSYGGGDPDTQYF. The CDR3 DNA sequence: TGTGCCAGCAGTTACGGCGGGGGGGATCCAGATACGCAGTATTTT. This rearrangement joins TRBV6-5 to TRBJ2-3; 9 positions agree with TRBD2. Germline CDR1 MNHEY, CDR2 SVGAGI. This CDR3 is built from 15 residues. J was trimmed by 4 bases and V by 2 bases; bases with no gene match: 4.

This clone appeared a few times. The chain carries TRBV10-3 and TRBJ2-2; maybe TRBD2 (5 bases). CDR3 length equals 13 residues. V lost 0 bases, J lost 7 bases, and 6 bases lay in between. In germline, CDR1 is ENHRY, CDR2 SYGVKD. The CDR3 sequence is CAISESAGGELFF. The CDR3 DNA follows: TGTGCCATCAGTGAGTCTGCGGGCGGGGAGCTGTTTTTT.

J is TRBJ2-5 and V is TRBV7-9; D may be TRBD1 (5 bases). CDR3 length: 14 residues. Germline assignment: CDR1 SEHNR and CDR2 FQNEAQ (reference sequence). The V end was cut by 1 base, the J end by 2 bases, with 8 bases between. The CDR3 nucleotides are TGTGCCAGCAGCTTAGGGACATTACAAGAGACCCAGTACTTC. Translated: CASSLGTLQETQYF.

V and J are TRBV18 and TRBJ1-2; TRBD1 agrees at 8 bases. The trim removed 4 bases at V and 3 bases at J, leaving 16 bases unmatched. The CDR3 loop spans 18 amino acids. The germline CDR1 and CDR2 sequences are KGHSH and LQKENI. CDR3 region: CASSRSLVRGQMDYGYTF. The DNA of the CDR3 is TGTGCCAGCTCACGATCCCTCGTCAGGGGGCAGATGGACTATGGCTACACCTTC. Together with reference TRBV18 and TRBJ1-2, the CDR3 gives the full variable domain: NAGVMQNPRHLVRRRGQEARLRCSPMKGHSHVYWYRQLPEEGLKFMVYLQKENIIDESGMPKERFSAEFPKEGPSILRIQQVVRGDSAAYFCASSRSLVRGQMDYGYTFGSGTRLTVV.

The chain joins TRBV10-1 to TRBJ1-5; maybe TRBD1 (5 bases). The germline CDR1 and CDR2 sequences are WNHNN and SYGVQD (reference sequence). Trimming stripped 0 bases from V and 9 bases from J, with 9 bases between. The CDR3 contains 13 residues. This CDR3 is CASSESRVRPQHF. CDR3 sequence (DNA): TGCGCCAGCAGTGAGTCCAGGGTTCGGCCCCAGCATTTT.

J is TRBJ2-3 and V is TRBV7-2, with 8 bases matching TRBD2. V shed 1 base and J 1 base; nucleotides not matched to a gene: 10. This CDR3 contains 18 residues. Germline V gives CDR1 SGHTA, CDR2 FQGNSA. The CDR3 here is CASSLGRGGGIRTDTQYF. CDR3 coding DNA: TGTGCCAGCAGCTTAGGTCGGGGCGGGGGGATACGCACAGATACGCAGTATTTT.

The V and J genes are TRBV10-3 and TRBJ1-2; TRBD1 agrees at 7 bases. Trimming removed 6 bases from V and 4 bases from J; junction bases left unmatched: 11. Germline lookup yields CDR1 ENHRY and CDR2 SYGVKD. There are 15 residues in the CDR3. The CDR3 DNA reads as TGTGCCATCAGGGACTCTAACAGGGGCCCCTATGGCTACACCTTC. Translated: CAIRDSNRGPYGYTF.

The rearrangement uses TRBV4-1 and TRBJ2-2; 10 bases align to TRBD1. This CDR3 contains 17 residues. Trimming removed 4 bases from V and 4 bases from J; junction bases left unmatched: 9. Germline CDR1 and CDR2: MGHRA and YSYEKL. The CDR3 DNA sequence: TGCGCCAGCAGCCGAACAGCCCGGGACAGGGGCACCGGGGAGCTGTTTTTT. It yields the protein CASSRTARDRGTGELFF.

This clone has just one count. This chain connects TRBV9 to TRBJ2-1, with TRBD2 identical over 11 bases. CDR1 and CDR2 (germline): SGDLS, YYNGEE. The CDR3 runs to 15 residues. Germline trimming cut 1 base from V and 6 bases from J; bases unmatched to any gene: 3. CDR3 in DNA: TGTGCCAGCAGCGTATTTAGCGGGGGGGCCAATGAGCAGTTCTTC. It encodes CASSVFSGGANEQFF.

The V and J genes are TRBV6-1 and TRBJ1-5; the D is unclear. CDR3 length: 17 amino acids. In germline, CDR1 is MNHNS, CDR2 SASEGT. Trimming removed 2 bases at V and 7 bases at J, with 21 bases between. The CDR3 coding sequence is TGTGCCAGCAGTGAAATGGGTGGGCGTGGAGGAAGCCAGCCCCAGCATTTT. Encoded protein: CASSEMGGRGGSQPQHF.

The CDR3 nucleotides are TGTGCCATCAACCCTAGCGGGGACTCCTACGAGCAGTACTTC. This encodes CAINPSGDSYEQYF. The chain employs TRBV10-3 and TRBJ2-7; 9 bases align to TRBD2. J gave up 0 bases and V 7 bases, and 4 bases lay outside the gene matches. Germline V gene lookup returns CDR1 ENHRY and CDR2 SYGVKD. The CDR3 spans 14 residues.

The V gene is TRBV7-3, the J gene TRBJ2-2; D is unresolved. V was cut by 5 bases and J by 4 bases, with 14 bases left in between. This CDR3 spans 15 amino acids. Germline CDR1 SGHTA, CDR2 FQGTGA. CDR3 bases: TGTGCCAGCAGCCAAACAGTGGCGAGCACCGGGGAGCTGTTTTTT. Amino acids: CASSQTVASTGELFF.

The V call is TRBV4-3, the J call TRBJ2-1, with 10 bases identical to TRBD1. The CDR3 is made up of 16 amino acids. The V gene end was trimmed by 0 bases and the J gene end by 7 bases; junction bases not matched to a gene: 6. Germline CDR1 and CDR2: LGHNA and YSLEER. Here the CDR3 reads CASSQDSRQGANEQFF. The CDR3 DNA is TGCGCCAGCAGCCAAGATAGTAGACAGGGGGCGAATGAGCAGTTCTTC.